The subject of this entry is one T cell receptor (beta chain). This entry comes from a study of blood T cell repertoires in COVID-19. Using immunoSEQ multiplex PCR, the repertoire was profiled, and TCRdb retains in-frame clones only, with some absent. This table has approximately 150,000 clones, about 87% appearing once. The CDR3 runs to 15 residues. CDR1 is SGHTA, CDR2 FQGNSA, per germline. Trimming left V 1 base short and J 1 base short, with 10 bases between. The sample comprised peripheral blood. The clonotype was recovered from a woman aged 45-65 years with acute or convalescent COVID-19. The V and J genes are TRBV7-2 and TRBJ1-1, with D perhaps matching TRBD1 (6 bases). This chain's CDR3 is CASSLVGQANTEAFF. In DNA form, the CDR3 reads TGTGCCAGCAGCTTAGTGGGACAAGCGAACACTGAAGCTTTCTTT.